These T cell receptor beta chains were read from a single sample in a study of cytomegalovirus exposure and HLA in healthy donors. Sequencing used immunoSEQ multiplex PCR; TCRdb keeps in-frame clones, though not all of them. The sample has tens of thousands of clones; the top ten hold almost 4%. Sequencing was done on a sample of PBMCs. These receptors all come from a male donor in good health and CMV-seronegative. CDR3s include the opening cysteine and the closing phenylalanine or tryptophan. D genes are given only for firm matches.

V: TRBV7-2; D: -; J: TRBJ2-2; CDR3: CASSPQGPLPAGELFF; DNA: TGTGCCAGCAGCCCGCAGGGCCCCTTACCGGCCGGGGAGCTGTTTTTT
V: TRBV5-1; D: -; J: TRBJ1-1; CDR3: CASSTYGQSMNTEAFF; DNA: TGCGCCAGCAGCACCTACGGACAGAGTATGAACACTGAAGCTTTCTTT
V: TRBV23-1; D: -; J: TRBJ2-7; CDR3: CASSHPTDRDLGEQYF; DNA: TGCGCCAGCAGTCACCCCACCGACAGAGATTTGGGCGAGCAGTACTTC
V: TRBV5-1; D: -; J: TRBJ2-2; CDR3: CASSLEASWGTGELFF; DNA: TGCGCCAGCAGCTTGGAGGCTAGCTGGGGCACCGGGGAGCTGTTTTTT
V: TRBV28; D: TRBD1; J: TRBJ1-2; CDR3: CASSLGVQGARGYTF; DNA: TGTGCCAGCAGTTTAGGGGTACAGGGGGCACGTGGCTACACCTTC
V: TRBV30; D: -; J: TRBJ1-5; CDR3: CAWSPKSLSNQHQHF; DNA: TGTGCCTGGAGCCCGAAGTCGCTTAGCAATCAGCACCAGCATTTT
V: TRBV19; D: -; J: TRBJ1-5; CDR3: CASSIGYRGQPLSSRNQPQHF; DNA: TGTGCCAGTAGTATAGGCTACCGAGGACAGCCTTTAAGCTCTCGCAATCAGCCCCAGCATTTT
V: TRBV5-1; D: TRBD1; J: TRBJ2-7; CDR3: CASSWGTGEYEQYF; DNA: TGCGCCAGCAGCTGGGGGACAGGGGAGTACGAGCAGTACTTC
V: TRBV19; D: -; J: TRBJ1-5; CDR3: CASSIREHQPQHF; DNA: TGTGCCAGTAGTATAAGGGAGCATCAGCCCCAGCATTTT
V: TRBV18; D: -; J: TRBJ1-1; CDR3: CASSLTRAGGGTEAFF; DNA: TGTGCCAGCTCACTGACGCGGGCGGGGGGGGGCACTGAAGCTTTCTTT
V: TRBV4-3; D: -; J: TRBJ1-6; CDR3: CASSQEYQNNSPLHF; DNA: TGCGCCAGCAGCCAAGAGTACCAGAATAATTCACCCCTCCACTTT
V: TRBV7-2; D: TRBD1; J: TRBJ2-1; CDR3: CASSVVSGQGAYNEQFF; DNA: TGTGCCAGCAGCGTAGTCTCCGGACAGGGGGCTTACAATGAGCAGTTCTTC
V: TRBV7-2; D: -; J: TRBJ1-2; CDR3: CASSQGRGEASYTF; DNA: TGTGCCAGCAGCCAGGGGCGGGGGGAGGCCAGCTACACCTTC
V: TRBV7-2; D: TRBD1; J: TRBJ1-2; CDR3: CASSIGTGVTNYGYTF; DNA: TGTGCCAGCAGCATCGGGACAGGGGTTACTAACTATGGCTACACCTTC
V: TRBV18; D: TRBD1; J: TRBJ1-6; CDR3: CASSTRTGMYNSPLHF; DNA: TGTGCCAGCTCAACCCGGACAGGGATGTATAATTCACCCCTCCACTTT
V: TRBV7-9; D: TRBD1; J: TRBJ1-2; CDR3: CASSNWGQHYGYTF; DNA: TGTGCCAGCAGCAACTGGGGACAGCACTATGGCTACACCTTC
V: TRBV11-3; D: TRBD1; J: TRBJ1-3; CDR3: CASSRDRVDTIYF; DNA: TGTGCCAGCAGCCGAGACAGGGTGGACACCATATATTTT
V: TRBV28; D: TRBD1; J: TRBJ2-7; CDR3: CASSLGTGAYEQYF; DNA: TGTGCCAGCAGCCTGGGGACAGGCGCCTACGAGCAGTACTTC
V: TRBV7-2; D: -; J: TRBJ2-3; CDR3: CASSLQAGKDKQYF; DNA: TGTGCCAGCAGCTTACAGGCAGGGAAAGATAAGCAGTATTTT
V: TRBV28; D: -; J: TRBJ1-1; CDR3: CASSTGLRNTEAFF; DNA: TGTGCCAGCAGCACGGGACTCCGGAACACTGAAGCTTTCTTT
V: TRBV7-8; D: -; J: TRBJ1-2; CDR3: CASSLDSVRINYGYTF; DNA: TGTGCCAGCAGCTTAGATTCCGTCCGTATAAATTATGGCTACACCTTC
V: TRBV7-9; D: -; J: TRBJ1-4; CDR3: CASSADSLNEKLFF; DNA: TGTGCCAGCAGCGCCGACAGCCTTAATGAAAAACTGTTTTTT
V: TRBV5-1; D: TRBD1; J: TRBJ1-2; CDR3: CASSRAGTGAGYTF; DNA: TGCGCCAGCAGCAGAGCCGGGACAGGGGCTGGCTACACCTTC
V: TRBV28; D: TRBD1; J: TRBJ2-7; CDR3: CASSSPGTGTYEQYF; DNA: TGTGCCAGCAGTTCCCCCGGGACAGGGACCTACGAGCAGTACTTC
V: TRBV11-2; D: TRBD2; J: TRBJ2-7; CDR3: CASSLARGAYEQYF; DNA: TGTGCCAGCAGCTTAGCCCGGGGGGCCTACGAGCAGTACTTC
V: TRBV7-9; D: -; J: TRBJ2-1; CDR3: CASSLTQGSEQFF; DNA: TGTGCCAGCAGCTTAACGCAGGGGAGTGAGCAGTTCTTC
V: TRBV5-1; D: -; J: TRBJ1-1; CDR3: CASSLDSRDTEAFF; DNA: TGCGCCAGCAGCTTGGATAGCAGGGACACTGAAGCTTTCTTT
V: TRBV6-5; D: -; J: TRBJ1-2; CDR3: CASAGDYSQGGYTF; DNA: TGTGCCAGCGCTGGGGACTACTCACAGGGTGGCTACACCTTC
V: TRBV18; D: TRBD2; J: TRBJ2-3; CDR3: CASSLSPGGEADTQYF; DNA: TGTGCCAGCTCACTTTCGCCGGGAGGAGAGGCAGATACGCAGTATTTT
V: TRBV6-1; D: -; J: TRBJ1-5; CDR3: CASSQGYGNQPQHF; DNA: TGTGCCAGCAGTCAGGGATATGGCAATCAGCCCCAGCATTTT
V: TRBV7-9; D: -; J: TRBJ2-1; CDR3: CASSRQTSHSEQFF; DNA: TGTGCCAGCAGCCGACAGACTAGTCACTCTGAGCAGTTCTTC
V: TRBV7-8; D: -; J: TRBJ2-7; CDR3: CASSLDGRGAYEQYF; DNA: TGTGCCAGCAGCTTAGACGGCAGGGGGGCCTACGAGCAGTACTTC
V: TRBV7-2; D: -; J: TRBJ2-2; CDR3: CASSSHTGELFF; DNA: TGTGCCAGCAGCTCACATACCGGGGAGCTGTTTTTT
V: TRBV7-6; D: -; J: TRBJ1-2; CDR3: CASSLDFEPTNYGYTF; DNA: TGTGCCAGCAGCTTAGATTTTGAGCCCACTAACTATGGCTACACCTTC
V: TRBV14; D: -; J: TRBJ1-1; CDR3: CASSQVGGGAEAFF; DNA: TGTGCCAGCAGCCAAGTGGGAGGTGGCGCTGAAGCTTTCTTT
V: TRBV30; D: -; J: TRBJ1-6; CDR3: CAKRQGISSYNSHLHF; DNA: TGTGCCAAGAGGCAGGGGATCTCCTCCTATAATTCACACCTCCACTTT
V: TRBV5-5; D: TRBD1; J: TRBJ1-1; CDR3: CASSGTGLNTEAFF; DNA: TGTGCCAGCAGCGGGACAGGCTTGAACACTGAAGCTTTCTTT
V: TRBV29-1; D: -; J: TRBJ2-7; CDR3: CSVAQQGSSYEQYF; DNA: TGCAGCGTTGCCCAACAGGGAAGCTCCTACGAGCAGTACTTC
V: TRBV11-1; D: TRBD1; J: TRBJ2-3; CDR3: CASSRGGTGGPDTQYF; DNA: TGTGCCAGCAGCCGAGGGGGGACAGGGGGCCCAGATACGCAGTATTTT
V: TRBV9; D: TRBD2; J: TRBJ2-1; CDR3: CASSVGRTSGGDNEQFF; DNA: TGTGCCAGCAGCGTAGGGAGGACTAGCGGGGGGGACAATGAGCAGTTCTTC
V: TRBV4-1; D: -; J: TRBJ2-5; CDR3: CASSHPGGRQETQYF; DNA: TGCGCCAGCAGCCATCCCGGGGGGCGACAAGAGACCCAGTACTTC
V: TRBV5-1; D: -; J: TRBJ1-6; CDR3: CASSWVGGKSSYNSPLHF; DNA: TGCGCCAGCAGCTGGGTGGGAGGCAAGAGCTCCTATAATTCACCCCTCCACTTT
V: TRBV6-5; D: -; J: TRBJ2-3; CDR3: CASSLGAGDTQYF; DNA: TGTGCCAGCAGTTTAGGGGCCGGGGATACGCAGTATTTT
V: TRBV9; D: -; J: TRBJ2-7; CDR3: CASSVTVSPDVYEQYF; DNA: TGTGCCAGCAGCGTGACTGTATCTCCAGATGTGTACGAGCAGTACTTC
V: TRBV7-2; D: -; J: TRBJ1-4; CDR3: CASSLVAGEKLFF; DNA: TGTGCCAGCAGCTTAGTGGCTGGTGAAAAACTGTTTTTT
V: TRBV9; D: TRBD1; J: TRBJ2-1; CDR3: CASSVDEGARKNNEQFF; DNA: TGTGCCAGCAGCGTAGACGAGGGGGCTCGGAAGAACAATGAGCAGTTCTTC
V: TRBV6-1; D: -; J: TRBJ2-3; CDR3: CASRTGGTDTQYF; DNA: TGTGCCAGCAGAACAGGAGGCACAGATACGCAGTATTTT
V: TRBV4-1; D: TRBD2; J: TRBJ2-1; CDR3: CASSHSTSGGSDNEQFF; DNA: TGCGCCAGCAGCCACTCGACTAGCGGGGGCTCCGACAATGAGCAGTTCTTC
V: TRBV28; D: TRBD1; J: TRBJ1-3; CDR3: CASSSGGEAGNTIYF; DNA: TGTGCCAGCAGTTCAGGGGGAGAGGCTGGAAACACCATATATTTT
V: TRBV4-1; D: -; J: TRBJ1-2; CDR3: CASSQATATNYGYTF; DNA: TGCGCCAGCAGCCAAGCGACTGCCACTAACTATGGCTACACCTTC
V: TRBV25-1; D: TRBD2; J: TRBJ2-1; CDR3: CASSVWRGDDNEQFF; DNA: TGTGCCAGCAGTGTCTGGCGGGGGGACGACAATGAGCAGTTCTTC
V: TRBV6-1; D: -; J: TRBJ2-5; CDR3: CASRGQGIRWETQYF; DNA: TGTGCCAGCAGGGGGCAGGGGATTCGATGGGAGACCCAGTACTTC
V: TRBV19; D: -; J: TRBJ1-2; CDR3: CASSSQSGDHRYGYTF; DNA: TGTGCCAGTAGCTCCCAGTCGGGGGACCACCGATATGGCTACACCTTC